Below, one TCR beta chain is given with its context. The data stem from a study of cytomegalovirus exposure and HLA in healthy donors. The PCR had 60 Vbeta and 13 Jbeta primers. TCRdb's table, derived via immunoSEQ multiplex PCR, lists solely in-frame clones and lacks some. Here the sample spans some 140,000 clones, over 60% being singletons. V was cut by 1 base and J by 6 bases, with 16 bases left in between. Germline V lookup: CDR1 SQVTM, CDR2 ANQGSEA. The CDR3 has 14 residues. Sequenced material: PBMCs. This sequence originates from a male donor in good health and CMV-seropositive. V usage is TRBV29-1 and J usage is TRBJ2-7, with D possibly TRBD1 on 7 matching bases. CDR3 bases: TGCAGCGTTGAAGGTGCGGGACAGTCTAGCGAGCAGTACTTC. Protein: CSVEGAGQSSEQYF.